The next 3 T cell receptor beta chains were all read from a single sample in a study of blood T cell repertoires in COVID-19. Repertoires were generated with immunoSEQ multiplex PCR, while TCRdb's copy carries only in-frame clones and drops some. The table records roughly 70,000 clones, 80% to 95% of them present only once. The sample taken for sequencing was peripheral blood. These receptors all come from a human donor in a cohort sampled during active COVID-19.

This rearrangement joins TRBV7-2 to TRBJ1-1; D call uncertain. The CDR3 covers 14 residues. From germline, CDR1 is SGHTA and CDR2 FQGNSA. V was pared by 3 bases and J by 1 base, with 9 bases between. CDR3: CASSFQDRNTEAFF. For the CDR3, the DNA is TGTGCCAGCAGCTTCCAGGATAGGAACACTGAAGCTTTCTTT.

V gene TRBV6-4 combines with J gene TRBJ2-2; tentative D call: TRBD2 (6 bases). The germline V gene encodes CDR1 MRHNA and CDR2 SNTAGT. The length of the CDR3 is 17 residues. Between the trimmed V and J ends, which lost 0 bases and 6 bases, there was a span of 17 bases. The CDR3 here is CASSDSSRTSRPGELFF. CDR3 DNA sequence: TGTGCCAGCAGTGACTCGAGTCGTACTAGCCGCCCCGGGGAGCTGTTTTTT.

The chain carries TRBV5-4 and TRBJ2-5; D is possibly TRBD1 (6 bases). Per germline, CDR1 SGHNT and CDR2 YYREEE (reference sequence). The CDR3 spans 15 residues. V lost 3 bases, J lost 2 bases, and 14 bases lay in between. CDR3 residues: CASSSKDRLQETQYF. The CDR3 DNA reads TGTGCCAGCAGCTCGAAAGACAGGCTGCAAGAGACCCAGTACTTC.